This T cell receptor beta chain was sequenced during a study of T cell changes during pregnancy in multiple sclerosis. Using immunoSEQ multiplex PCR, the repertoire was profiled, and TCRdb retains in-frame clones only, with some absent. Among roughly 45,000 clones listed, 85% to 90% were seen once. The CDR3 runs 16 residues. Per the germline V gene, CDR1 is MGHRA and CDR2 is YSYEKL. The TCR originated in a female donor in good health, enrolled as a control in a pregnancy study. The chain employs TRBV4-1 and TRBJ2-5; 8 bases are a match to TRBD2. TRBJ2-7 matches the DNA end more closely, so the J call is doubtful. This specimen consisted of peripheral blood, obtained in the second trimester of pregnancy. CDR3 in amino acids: CASSQDPGGDLDEQYF. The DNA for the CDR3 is TGCGCCAGCAGCCAGGACCCGGGGGGGGACCTCGACGAGCAGTACTTC.